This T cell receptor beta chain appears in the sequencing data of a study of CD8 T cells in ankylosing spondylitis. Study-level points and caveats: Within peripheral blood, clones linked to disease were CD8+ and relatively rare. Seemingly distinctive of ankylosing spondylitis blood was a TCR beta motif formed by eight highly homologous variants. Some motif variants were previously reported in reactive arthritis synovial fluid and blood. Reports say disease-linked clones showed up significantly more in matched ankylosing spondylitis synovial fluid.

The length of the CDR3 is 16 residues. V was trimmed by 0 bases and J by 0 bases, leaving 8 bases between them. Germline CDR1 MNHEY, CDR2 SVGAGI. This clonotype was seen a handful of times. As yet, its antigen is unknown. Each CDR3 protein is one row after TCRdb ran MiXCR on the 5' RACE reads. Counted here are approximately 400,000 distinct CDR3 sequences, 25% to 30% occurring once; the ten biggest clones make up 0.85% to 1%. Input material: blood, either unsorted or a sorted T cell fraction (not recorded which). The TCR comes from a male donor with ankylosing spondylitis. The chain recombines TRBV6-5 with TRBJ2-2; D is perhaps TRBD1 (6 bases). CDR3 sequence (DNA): TGTGCCAGCAGTTACTCACGGACAGCGAACACCGGGGAGCTGTTTTTT. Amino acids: CASSYSRTANTGELFF.